Listed below are T cell receptor beta chains from one sample, sequenced in a study of blood T cell repertoires in COVID-19. The method was immunoSEQ multiplex PCR; TCRdb's version includes in-frame clones alone and lacks a portion of them. The table shows fewer than 300,000 clones, with about 89% occurring only once. The sample was peripheral blood. The receptors were gathered from a young man with acute or convalescent COVID-19. Each CDR3 is given with its conserved first and last residue. The D gene is left open where the match is weak. Size is stated for part of the rows, as once, few or many counts, or as a class when the clone is expanded.

>TRBD1|-|TRBJ1-2|TRBV2
TGTGCCAGCAGTGATCAATTCTCGGACAGGGCGGACGGCTACACCTTC
CASSDQFSDRADGYTF
>-|-|TRBJ1-5|TRBV6-6
TGTGCCAGCAGGCAAACAGGCAATCAGCCCCAGCATTTT
CASRQTGNQPQHF
>TRBD2|-|TRBJ2-2|TRBV6-1
TGTGCCAGCAGTGGACTTCCGGGACTAGTTTTCGGGGAGCTGTTTTTT
CASSGLPGLVFGELFF
>TRBD2|-|TRBJ2-3|TRBV15
TGTGCCACCAGCAGGAGGGTTAGCGGGAGGGCCGGGGGTGGAGATACGCAGTATTTT
CATSRRVSGRAGGGDTQYF
>-|-|TRBJ1-6|TRBV30
TGTGCCTGGAGTGTTGCAGGATCCAATTCACCCCTCCACTTT
CAWSVAGSNSPLHF
>-|-|TRBJ2-7|TRBV5-1
TGCGCCAGCAGCTTGGGGGACAAGACCTACGAGCAGTACTTC
CASSLGDKTYEQYF
>-|-|TRBJ1-1|TRBV4-1
TGCGCCAGCAGCCCGAGGGACACCTTGAACACTGAAGCTTTCTTT
CASSPRDTLNTEAFF
>-|once|TRBJ1-5|TRBV19
TGTGCCAGTAGTCTCGACAGCTATAGCAATCAGCCCCAGCATTTT
CASSLDSYSNQPQHF
>-|once|TRBJ2-1|TRBV6-5
TGTGCCAGCACTCAGGGGGGAGGCAATGAGCAGTTCTTC
CASTQGGGNEQFF
>TRBD1|-|TRBJ2-5|TRBV5-1
TGCGCCAGCAGCCCCCCGACAGGGTTGCAGGAGACCCAGTACTTC
CASSPPTGLQETQYF
>TRBD1|once|TRBJ1-6|TRBV5-1
TGCGCCAGCAGCCTAGGGACAGCTAATTCACCCCTCCACTTT
CASSLGTANSPLHF
>TRBD2|-|TRBJ2-7|TRBV5-1
TGCGCCAGCAGGCGGGAAAGCGGGGGGGAGCAGTACTTC
CASRRESGGEQYF
>-|-|TRBJ1-1|TRBV11-3
TGTGCCAGCAGCTTTACTTGGACAGCCGAAGCTTTCTTT
CASSFTWTAEAFF
>-|few|TRBJ1-4|TRBV28
TGTGCCAGCAGCCGGCGGCCGCCCACTCGTGATGAAAAACTGTTTTTT
CASSRRPPTRDEKLFF
>-|-|TRBJ2-5|TRBV3-1/TRBV3-2
TGTGCCAGCAGCCAAGAAAGGGGAGGCCGTGGGCAAGAGACCCAGTACTTC
CASSQERGGRGQETQYF
>TRBD1|-|TRBJ1-3|TRBV7-2
TGTGCCAGCAGCCTGGGACAGGGGAGCAACACCATATATTTT
CASSLGQGSNTIYF
>-|-|TRBJ1-2|TRBV9
TGTGCCAGCAGCGCCGGGGGTCGATCTAACTATGGCTACACCTTC
CASSAGGRSNYGYTF
>-|-|TRBJ1-1|TRBV3-1/TRBV3-2
TGTGCCAGCAGCCACGACAGGAACACTGAAGCTTTCTTT
CASSHDRNTEAFF
>-|once|TRBJ1-1|TRBV30
TGTGCCTGGAGTTCGCGGACAGTGAACACTGAAGCTTTCTTT
CAWSSRTVNTEAFF
>TRBD1|-|TRBJ2-7|TRBV5-4
TGTGCCAGCAGCTTGGGACAGGGTTCCTACGAGCAGTACTTC
CASSLGQGSYEQYF
>-|few|TRBJ2-7|TRBV6-5
TGTGCCAGCAGCGATACCGGGTGGACAGAATACGAGCAGTACTTC
CASSDTGWTEYEQYF
>TRBD1|-|TRBJ2-1|TRBV11-3
TGTGCCAGCAGCGCAGACAGGGGGAACTACAATGAGCAGTTCTTC
CASSADRGNYNEQFF
>TRBD1|-|TRBJ1-6|TRBV3-1/TRBV3-2
TGTGCCAGCAGCCAATGGGGACAGGGGAATTCACCCCTCCACTTT
CASSQWGQGNSPLHF
>TRBD1|-|TRBJ2-7|TRBV2
TGTGCCAGCAGAACGACAGGGGTGGCCTACGAGCAGTACTTC
CASRTTGVAYEQYF
>TRBD1|-|TRBJ1-5|TRBV19
TGTGCCAGTAGTCGGGGACAGGCCCTCTATAGCAATCAGCCCCAGCATTTT
CASSRGQALYSNQPQHF
>-|-|TRBJ1-3|TRBV5-8
TGTGCCAGCAGCCATCGGAGGTATGAGAGAGGTGGAAGAAACACCATATATTTT
CASSHRRYERGGRNTIYF
>-|-|TRBJ1-5|TRBV10-3
TGTGCCATCAGTGAGTCCTCACAGCTCAATCAGCCCCAGCATTTT
CAISESSQLNQPQHF